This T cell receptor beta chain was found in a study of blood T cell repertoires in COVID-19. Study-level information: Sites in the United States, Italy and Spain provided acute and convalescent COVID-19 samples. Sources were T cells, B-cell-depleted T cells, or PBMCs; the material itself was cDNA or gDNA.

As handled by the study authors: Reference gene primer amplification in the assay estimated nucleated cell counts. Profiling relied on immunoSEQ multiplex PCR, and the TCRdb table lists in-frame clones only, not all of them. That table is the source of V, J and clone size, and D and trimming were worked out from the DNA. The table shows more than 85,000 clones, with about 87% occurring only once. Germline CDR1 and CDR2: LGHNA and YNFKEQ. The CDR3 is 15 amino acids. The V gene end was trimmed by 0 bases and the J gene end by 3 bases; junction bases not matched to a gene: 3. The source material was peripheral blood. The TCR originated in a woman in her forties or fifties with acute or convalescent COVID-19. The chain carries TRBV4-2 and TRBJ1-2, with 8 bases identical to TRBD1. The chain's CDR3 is CASSQDPGQDYGYTF. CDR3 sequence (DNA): TGTGCCAGCAGCCAAGATCCGGGACAGGACTATGGCTACACCTTC.